Listed here are 27 T cell receptor beta chains from one sample, sequenced in a study of blood T cell repertoires in COVID-19. The assay was immunoSEQ multiplex PCR, and TCRdb's table has in-frame clones only and misses some. The data hold 310,000 or so clones, with about 90% observed a single time. The material sequenced was PBMCs or T cells enriched from blood (not recorded which). These receptors were collected from a woman under 30 with acute COVID-19.

This chain uses TRBV7-9 with TRBJ1-1; a possible D gene is TRBD1 (6 bases). Between the trimmed V and J ends, which lost 5 bases and 1 base, there was a span of 14 bases. The length of the CDR3 is 15 residues. Germline values: CDR1 SEHNR, CDR2 FQNEAQ (reference sequence). The CDR3, as DNA: TGTGCCAGCAGCAGATGGACAGCTCCGAACACTGAAGCTTTCTTT. Its protein product is CASSRWTAPNTEAFF.

The J gene is TRBJ1-1, the V gene TRBV28; a weak D match, TRBD1 (6 bases). The CDR3 extends over 15 amino acids. Germline lookup yields CDR1 MDHEN and CDR2 SYDVKM. With 2 bases removed from V and 2 bases from J, the gap between germline ends came to 12 bases. CDR3 in DNA: TGTGCCAGCAGTTTAGAAAGGGGGTCTAACACTGAAGCTTTCTTT. Encoded protein: CASSLERGSNTEAFF.

V is TRBV19 and J is TRBJ2-1; 10 positions match TRBD1. The germline CDR1 and CDR2 sequences are LNHDA and SQIVND (reference sequence). V lost 4 bases, J lost 6 bases, and 6 bases stayed unmatched. This CDR3 spans 15 amino acids. CDR3 loop: CASSTDRGIVNEQFF. The CDR3 DNA reads TGTGCCAGTAGTACGGACAGGGGGATCGTCAATGAGCAGTTCTTC.

The chain links TRBV6-2 or TRBV6-3 to TRBJ2-1; D uncertain. Trimming pared 2 bases from V and 6 bases from J, leaving 17 bases between. The CDR3 runs to 16 residues. CDR1 is MNHEY, CDR2 SVGEGT, per germline. The CDR3 reads CASSYNPQRFGNEQFF. CDR3 nucleotides: TGTGCCAGCAGTTACAATCCTCAACGGTTCGGCAATGAGCAGTTCTTC.

The chain joins TRBV3-1 (or the pseudogene TRBV3-2) to TRBJ2-5, with 8 bases identical to TRBD1. The CDR3 runs to 17 residues. Trimming removed 0 bases from V and 5 bases from J; junction bases left unmatched: 11. Germline V gene lookup returns CDR1 LGHDT and CDR2 YNNKEL (reference sequence). Written as DNA, the CDR3 is TGTGCCAGCAGCCAAGAGGGCAGGGGGCGCTCCTGGGAGACCCAGTACTTC. Protein product: CASSQEGRGRSWETQYF.

The genes are TRBV7-6 and TRBJ2-2; tentative D call: TRBD2 (6 bases). The length of the CDR3 is 14 residues. The germline V gene has CDR1 SGHVS and CDR2 FNYEAQ. Trimming stripped 1 base from V and 7 bases from J, with 10 bases between. In nucleotides, the CDR3 is TGTGCCAGCAGCTTAGTCACGGGAGTCGGGGAGCTGTTTTTT. Protein product: CASSLVTGVGELFF.

In the case of this clone: One end of the junction fails to match germline, which may point to a read error. The J gene is TRBJ1-2, the V gene TRBV14; 8 nucleotides match TRBD1. There are 16 residues in the CDR3. CDR1 SGHDN and CDR2 FVKESK come from the germline V gene. The CDR3 reads CAGSQGRDRIVHGYTF. The CDR3 nucleotides are TGTGCCGGCAGCCAAGGCCGGGACAGGATCGTTCATGGCTACACCTTC.

This chain connects TRBV5-1 to TRBJ1-1; 7 nucleotides match TRBD1. The germline V gene has CDR1 SGHRS and CDR2 YFSETQ. The V and J ends lost 3 bases and 2 bases, in that order; junction bases with no gene match: 1. The CDR3 consists of 13 residues. This CDR3 reads CASSYRGNTEAFF. The DNA of the CDR3 is TGCGCCAGCAGCTACAGGGGCAACACTGAAGCTTTCTTT.

The chain has TRBV18 and TRBJ1-6; 7 bases align to TRBD1. The J segment lost 7 bases and the V segment lost 4 bases, leaving 4 bases of the junction unmatched. This CDR3 spans 14 amino acids. Germline values: CDR1 KGHSH, CDR2 LQKENI. DNA of the CDR3: TGTGCCAGCTCACGGACAGGAGGGAATTCACCCCTCCACTTT. Residues: CASSRTGGNSPLHF.

The rearrangement uses TRBV19 and TRBJ2-7, with TRBD1 matching over 7 bases. CDR1 LNHDA and CDR2 SQIVND come from the germline V gene (reference sequence). Trimming took 4 bases from V and 4 from J; bases not matched to a gene: 10. The CDR3 covers 15 residues. Here the CDR3 DNA reads TGTGCCAGTAGTAGAAACAGGGGAGCTTCGTACGAGCAGTACTTC. This encodes CASSRNRGASYEQYF.

V and J are TRBV7-9 and TRBJ1-5; 8 nucleotides line up with TRBD1. The CDR3 runs 15 residues. CDR1 and CDR2 from the germline V gene are SEHNR and FQNEAQ (reference sequence). Unmatched junction bases numbered 6, after V lost 5 bases and J lost 3 bases. CDR3: CASSPGQGPNQPQHF. The CDR3 DNA sequence: TGTGCCAGCAGCCCAGGACAGGGCCCCAATCAGCCCCAGCATTTT.

This chain connects TRBV7-3 to TRBJ2-1, with 12 bases identical to TRBD2. Germline V CDR1 and CDR2: SGHTA, FQGTGA. This CDR3 is 17 amino acids long. V lost 5 bases, J lost 5 bases, and 10 bases stayed unmatched. The CDR3 reads CASSLLAGGVPDNEQFF. The CDR3 bases are TGTGCCAGCAGCCTTCTAGCGGGAGGGGTTCCTGACAATGAGCAGTTCTTC.

J is TRBJ2-1 and V is TRBV5-1; D not certain. Germline V gene sequence: CDR1 SGHRS, CDR2 YFSETQ. The CDR3 is 18 residues long. Deletions cut 0 bases from V and 0 bases from J, with 16 bases between. In DNA form, the CDR3 reads TGCGCCAGCAGCTTGGCCGTTAGCAGCCTTAGCTCCTACAATGAGCAGTTCTTC. Translating it yields CASSLAVSSLSSYNEQFF.

Note on this clone: A much larger clone lies one base from this, so it may be a read error. J is TRBJ2-2 and V is TRBV5-4; no reliable D call. The CDR3 consists of 12 residues. Germline V gene data show CDR1 as SGHNT and CDR2 as YYREEE (reference sequence). The V end lost 4 bases, the J end lost 3 bases, and 4 bases lay between the germline ends. The CDR3 DNA follows: TGTGCCAGCAGCCCAGACACCGGGGAGCTGTTTTTT. This encodes CASSPDTGELFF.

The chain recombines TRBV6-6 with TRBJ2-3, with TRBD2 identical over 10 bases. The CDR3 totals 14 residues. The junction had 6 bases not matched to a gene; V was cut back by 7 bases and J by 5 bases. CDR1 is MNHNY, CDR2 SVGAGI, per germline (reference sequence). In nucleotides, the CDR3 is TGTGCCAGCAAGCCGGGACTAGCGAAAGATACGCAGTATTTT. Encoded protein: CASKPGLAKDTQYF.

The CDR3 region is CASSPTRVPYGYTF. The CDR3 DNA sequence: TGTGCCAGCAGTCCCACCAGGGTTCCCTATGGCTACACCTTC. J is TRBJ1-2 and V is TRBV27; possibly TRBD1 for D (5 bases). The ends were cut back, 5 bases at V and 4 bases at J, with 14 bases in the middle. The CDR3 loop spans 14 amino acids. Looked up from germline, CDR1 is MNHEY and CDR2 is SMNVEV (reference sequence).

The chain recombines TRBV6-5 with TRBJ1-4, with no clear D. Trimming removed 6 bases at V and 2 bases at J, with 10 bases between. CDR1 and CDR2 from the germline V gene are MNHEY and SVGAGI. The CDR3 covers 14 residues. The CDR3 reads CASRYLSTNEKLFF. In DNA, the CDR3 is TGTGCCAGCAGATATTTATCCACTAATGAAAAACTGTTTTTT.

As DNA, the CDR3 is TGTGCCAGCAGCCCTTTTAGCGGGGGAGGGTCCTACGAGCAGTACTTC. Residues: CASSPFSGGGSYEQYF. The V gene is TRBV14, the J gene TRBJ2-7, with 9 bases lining up with TRBD2. The CDR3 is 16 amino acids. Trimming at V came to 4 bases and at J to 1 base, leaving 8 bases not matched to a gene. Germline CDR1 reads SGHDN; CDR2 reads FVKESK.

V and J are TRBV10-3 and TRBJ2-1; a weak D match, TRBD2 (6 bases). Germline V gene sequence: CDR1 ENHRY, CDR2 SYGVKD. The CDR3 consists of 15 residues. Trimming removed 0 bases at V and 7 bases at J, with 13 bases between. CDR3 nucleotide sequence: TGTGCCATCAGTGAGTCGGGGGGAGTATTGAATGAGCAGTTCTTC. This gives the protein CAISESGGVLNEQFF.

The chain joins TRBV6-4 to TRBJ2-2, with TRBD2 as a possible D gene (6 bases). Trimming shortened V by 0 bases and J by 9 bases, and 17 bases separated the two germline ends. The germline V gene encodes CDR1 MRHNA and CDR2 SNTAGT. The CDR3 has 16 residues. CDR3 DNA sequence: TGTGCCAGCAGTGACTCGATCGGGCAGGGAGGCCGGGAGCTGTTTTTT. Encoded protein: CASSDSIGQGGRELFF.

This chain uses TRBV11-2 with TRBJ2-7; TRBD2 aligns across 10 bases. This CDR3 is 16 amino acids long. CDR1 is SGHAT and CDR2 is FQNNGV in the germline V gene. J was trimmed by 5 bases and V by 3 bases; bases with no gene match: 10. The chain's CDR3 is CASSFGTSAQRDEQYF. DNA for the CDR3: TGTGCCAGCAGCTTCGGGACTAGCGCCCAGAGGGACGAGCAGTACTTC.

The genes are TRBV19 and TRBJ1-6, with D unclear. The CDR3 spans 15 residues. Trimming removed 3 bases at V and 6 bases at J, with 12 bases between. Germline V gene sequence: CDR1 LNHDA, CDR2 SQIVND (reference sequence). In DNA, the CDR3 is TGTGCCAGTAGTATTACGAGGAACCTTAATTCACCCCTCCACTTT. Amino acid sequence: CASSITRNLNSPLHF.

V usage is TRBV19 and J usage is TRBJ2-2, with a weak D call TRBD1 (6 bases). This CDR3 spans 14 amino acids. CDR1 and CDR2 from the germline V gene are LNHDA and SQIVND (reference sequence). With 4 bases removed from V and 7 bases from J, the gap between germline ends came to 13 bases. Written as DNA, the CDR3 is TGTGCCAGTAGTAGACGGCAGGACAGCGGGGAGCTGTTTTTT. This encodes CASSRRQDSGELFF.

The chain combines TRBV11-2 with TRBJ2-5; a possible D gene is TRBD2 (5 bases). This CDR3 region has 16 residues. The V gene's germline CDR1 is SGHAT and CDR2 FQNNGV. The V end was cut by 1 base, the J end by 4 bases, with 16 bases between. In nucleotides, the CDR3 is TGTGCCAGCAGCTTAGTCTTCGGGAAAGGGAGAGAGACCCAGTACTTC. Amino acids: CASSLVFGKGRETQYF.

The chain couples TRBV19 to TRBJ2-1, with 7 bases lining up with TRBD2. CDR1 is LNHDA and CDR2 is SQIVND in the germline V gene (reference sequence). This CDR3 has 16 residues. The V and J ends lost 5 bases and 7 bases, in that order; junction bases with no gene match: 14. The CDR3 loop is CASSSRLATEGNEQFF. The CDR3 coding sequence is TGTGCCAGTAGTTCCCGACTAGCTACGGAGGGTAATGAGCAGTTCTTC. The variable domain in full, with the rest retrieved from reference TRBV19 and TRBJ2-1, is DGGITQSPKYLFRKEGQNVTLSCEQNLNHDAMYWYRQDPGQGLRLIYYSQIVNDFQKGDIAEGYSVSREKKESFPLTVTSAQKNPTAFYLCASSSRLATEGNEQFFGPGTRLTVL.

V and J are TRBV5-1 and TRBJ2-3; TRBD2 matches 10 bases. The J segment lost 2 bases and the V segment lost 5 bases, leaving 5 bases of the junction unmatched. Germline values: CDR1 SGHRS, CDR2 YFSETQ. The CDR3 loop spans 15 amino acids. The CDR3 DNA is TGCGCCAGCAGACGGAGCGGGGGGGACACAGATACGCAGTATTTT. Translation gives CASRRSGGDTDTQYF.

This chain links TRBV3-1 (or the pseudogene TRBV3-2) with TRBJ1-2; weak D call: TRBD1 (5 bases). Per germline, CDR1 LGHDT and CDR2 YNNKEL (reference sequence). V was cut by 1 base and J by 5 bases, with 20 bases left in between. The CDR3 has 17 amino acids. The CDR3 DNA sequence: TGTGCCAGCAGCCAAGTTGGAGCGGGACGTCTCGGATATGGCTACACCTTC. Translating gives CASSQVGAGRLGYGYTF.